At least ten counts were recorded for the clone carrying this T cell receptor (beta chain). The data are from a study of T cell changes during pregnancy in multiple sclerosis. Libraries were prepared by immunoSEQ multiplex PCR; TCRdb keeps only in-frame clonotypes and omits some of them. The sample lists around 83,000 clones, about 90% seen once, with more than 0.45% in the top ten. Trimming cost V 0 bases and J 6 bases, with 9 bases left between them. CDR1 and CDR2 (germline): SGDLS, YYNGEE. The CDR3 is 13 amino acids. The receptor was derived from a female donor with multiple sclerosis, enrolled in a pregnancy study. The specimen comprised CD4+ T cells from peripheral blood mononuclear cells, sampled in the second trimester of pregnancy. This chain links TRBV9 with TRBJ1-1; D is ambiguous. CDR3 in DNA: TGTGCCAGCAGCGTAGCTGGCACCTCTGAAGCTTTCTTT. As protein: CASSVAGTSEAFF.